Following are 24 T cell receptor beta chains from one sample sequenced in a study of glioma-infiltrating T cells. TCR alpha and beta CDR3 regions were amplified from RNA using iRepertoire nested multiplex PCR. TCRdb recomputed calls from the multiplex PCR reads with MiXCR, one row per CDR3 protein. The table records about 180,000 distinct CDR3 sequences, about 46% of them present only once. The source material was glioma tissue, nonneoplastic brain tissue, or PBMCs (not recorded which). The source is a human donor with low-grade glioma or glioblastoma, undergoing nonglioma brain surgery, or in good health (not recorded which).

Comments on this clonotype: A single base separates this from a much larger clone, so it may be a read error. This chain links TRBV25-1 with TRBJ1-4; 9 nucleotides align to TRBD1. CDR1 and CDR2 (germline): MGHDK, SYGVNS. This CDR3 has 16 amino acids. CDR3 DNA: TGTGCCAGCAGTGACGGGACAGGGTATGGTCCTGAAAAAGTGTTTTTT. Translating gives CASSDGTGYGPEKVFF.

This sequence joins TRBV19 and TRBJ2-7; the D gene is possibly TRBD1 (6 bases). There are 14 residues in the CDR3. V lost 9 bases, J lost 5 bases, and 20 bases lay in between. From germline, CDR1 is LNHDA and CDR2 SQIVND (reference sequence). For the CDR3, the DNA is TGTGCCAGCAGAACCGGGACATGGCCCCACGAGCAGTACTTC. It is translated as CASRTGTWPHEQYF. Filled out from reference TRBV19 and TRBJ2-7, the complete variable domain reads DGGITQSPKYLFRKEGQNVTLSCEQNLNHDAMYWYRQDPGQGLRLIYYSQIVNDFQKGDIAEGYSVSREKKESFPLTVTSAQKNPTAFYLCASRTGTWPHEQYFGPGTRLTVT.

V usage is TRBV5-4 and J usage is TRBJ2-3; 10 nucleotides match TRBD2. This CDR3 has 14 amino acids. CDR1 is SGHNT, CDR2 YYREEE, per germline (reference sequence). Trimming took 8 bases from V and 2 from J; bases not matched to a gene: 5. The CDR3 region has the DNA TGTGCCAGTTATACTAGCGGGATCACAGATACGCAGTATTTT. Protein sequence: CASYTSGITDTQYF. Supplemented by reference TRBV5-4 and TRBJ2-3, the full variable domain reads ETGVTQSPTHLIKTRGQQVTLRCSSQSGHNTVSWYQQALGQGPQFIFQYYREEENGRGNFPPRFSGLQFPNYSSELNVNALELDDSALYLCASYTSGITDTQYFGPGTRLTVL.

This clonotype was recorded many times. The genes are TRBV2 and TRBJ2-1; maybe TRBD2 (6 bases). Germline V lookup: CDR1 SNHLY, CDR2 FYNNEI. The CDR3 length is 16 residues. V dropped 7 bases and J dropped 1 base, with 17 bases sitting between them. The DNA of the CDR3 is TGTGCCAGCATCCGTGAGGCGGCGGGGTCCTACAATGAGCAGTTCTTC. This encodes CASIREAAGSYNEQFF. Based on the CDR3 plus reference TRBV2 and TRBJ2-1, the full variable domain is EPEVTQTPSHQVTQMGQEVILRCVPISNHLYFYWYRQILGQKVEFLVSFYNNEISEKSEIFDDQFSVERPDGSNFTLKIRSTKLEDSAMYFCASIREAAGSYNEQFFGPGTRLTVL.

Details on this clonotype: A junction end diverges from the germline sequence, so it may reflect a read error. This chain joins TRBV6-5 and TRBJ1-1; D gene ambiguous. This CDR3 region has 14 residues. Germline-derived CDR1 and CDR2 are MNHEY and SVGAGI. The CDR3 is CARSVASLNTEALF. The CDR3 bases are TGTGCCAGAAGTGTCGCCTCCCTGAACACTGAAGCTTTATTT.

The table lists this clonotype with a few counts. The J gene is TRBJ2-1, the V gene TRBV4-1, with TRBD2 identical over 10 bases. Germline lookup yields CDR1 MGHRA and CDR2 YSYEKL. The CDR3 is made up of 18 amino acids. J lost 0 bases, V lost 0 bases, and 5 bases had no gene match. This CDR3 is CASSQDGLADSSYNEQFF. The CDR3 nucleotides read TGCGCCAGCAGCCAAGATGGACTAGCGGACAGCTCCTACAATGAGCAGTTCTTC.

This clonotype was counted between two and nine times. The rearrangement joins TRBV5-4 to TRBJ2-1; 13 nucleotides line up with TRBD2. The J segment lost 8 bases and the V segment lost 4 bases, leaving 6 bases of the junction unmatched. CDR3 size: 15 residues. The germline V gene encodes CDR1 SGHNT and CDR2 YYREEE (reference sequence). The CDR3 spells CASSRTSGSEDEQFF. DNA for the CDR3: TGTGCCAGCAGCCGGACTAGCGGGAGTGAGGATGAGCAGTTCTTC.

This clonotype appeared many times. J is TRBJ2-1 and V is TRBV12-3 or TRBV12-4; D call uncertain. The V end lost 5 bases, the J end lost 3 bases, and 8 bases lay between the germline ends. The CDR3 consists of 13 residues. In nucleotides, the CDR3 is TGTGCCAGCAGTAGCGAGCTCTACAATGAGCAGTTCTTC. Amino acids: CASSSELYNEQFF.

The V gene is TRBV24-1, the J gene TRBJ2-7; 7 positions agree with TRBD2. The germline gives CDR1 KGHDR, CDR2 SFDVKD. The trim removed 3 bases at V and 0 bases at J, leaving 4 bases unmatched. The CDR3 runs 15 residues. CDR3: CATSDRRTSSYEQYF. In DNA form, the CDR3 reads TGTGCCACCAGTGATCGGAGGACTAGCTCCTACGAGCAGTACTTC.

The V call is TRBV7-9, the J call TRBJ2-1, with D perhaps matching TRBD1 (6 bases). V lost 1 base to trimming and J lost 9 bases, with 10 bases between them. The length of the CDR3 is 13 residues. CDR1 and CDR2 (germline): SEHNR, FQNEAQ (reference sequence). This CDR3 is CASSLEGGTEQFF. CDR3 coding DNA: TGTGCCAGCAGCTTAGAAGGGGGAACTGAGCAGTTCTTC.

Ten or more counts support this clonotype. The CDR3 DNA follows: TGTGCCAGCAGTTACGCCTTGAGAGGATCCAATGAGCAGTTCTTC. This translates into CASSYALRGSNEQFF. The chain recombines TRBV6-2 or TRBV6-3 with TRBJ2-1; unclear D gene. The germline V and J ends were trimmed by 2 bases and 6 bases, with 14 bases remaining between them. The CDR3 runs 15 residues. Germline V gene lookup returns CDR1 MNHEY and CDR2 SVGEGT.

This clonotype was seen just once. V gene TRBV20-1 combines with J gene TRBJ2-1; 8 bases fit TRBD1. V shed 6 bases, J shed 12 bases, and the junction held 16 bases outside the gene matches. CDR1 is DFQATT, CDR2 SNEGSKA, per germline (reference sequence). This CDR3 spans 14 amino acids. CDR3 DNA: TGCAGTGCCTCAAAGGGCAGGGGGCGCCCCGGGCAGTTCTTC. Amino acids: CSASKGRGRPGQFF.

Of note for this clonotype: Given the absence of the conserved phenylalanine or tryptophan at the CDR3 end, a read error is likely. The rearrangement links TRBV12-3 or TRBV12-4 to TRBJ1-6; 7 bases align to TRBD1. This CDR3 has 14 amino acids. Trimming at V came to 6 bases and at J to 6 bases, leaving 5 bases not matched to a gene. As DNA, the CDR3 is TGTGCCAGCAGCTCAACAGGGGTTAATTCACCCCTCCACTCT. Translation gives CASSSTGVNSPLHS.

The genes are TRBV9 and TRBJ1-1; D is unresolved. The germline V gene has CDR1 SGDLS and CDR2 YYNGEE. V was trimmed by 3 bases and J by 1 base, leaving 13 bases between them. This CDR3 has 15 residues. CDR3 amino acids: CASSAHTTGNTEAFF. In DNA form, the CDR3 reads TGTGCCAGCAGCGCCCATACGACTGGGAACACTGAAGCTTTCTTT.

The chain joins TRBV10-3 to TRBJ2-5; 7 nucleotides match TRBD2. CDR1 ENHRY and CDR2 SYGVKD come from the germline V gene. The CDR3 is 15 amino acids. Germline trimming cut 9 bases from V and 4 bases from J; bases unmatched to any gene: 14. In nucleotides, the CDR3 is TGTGCCATTGGGGATGTAGACGGGAGGTCAGAGACCCAGTACTTC. Residues: CAIGDVDGRSETQYF.

Ten or more counts support this clonotype. This sequence joins TRBV28 and TRBJ2-3; 10 positions agree with TRBD1. Germline CDR1 MDHEN, CDR2 SYDVKM. With V trimmed by 5 bases and J by 3 bases, 8 bases remained unmatched. CDR3 length: 16 residues. The CDR3 spells CASSLTGTGETDTQYF. Written as DNA, the CDR3 is TGTGCCAGCAGTCTCACCGGGACAGGGGAGACAGATACGCAGTATTTT.

Of note for this clonotype: Because it lacks the conserved phenylalanine or tryptophan at the end, this CDR3 is likely a read error. The V gene is TRBV6-5, the J gene TRBJ2-1, with D uncertain. CDR3 size: 14 residues. V lost 0 bases and J lost 7, with 10 bases in between. The germline V gene encodes CDR1 MNHEY and CDR2 SVGAGI. This chain's CDR3 is CASSYSTSINEQFL. In nucleotides, the CDR3 is TGTGCCAGCAGTTACTCGACGTCTATTAATGAGCAGTTCTTA.

This clonotype was found a few times. Mismatch with germline at one junction end may stem from a read error. This chain links TRBV20-1 with TRBJ1-5, with a tentative D call TRBD1 (6 bases). This CDR3 has 15 residues. Per the germline V gene, CDR1 is DFQATT and CDR2 is SNEGSKA (reference sequence). The DNA of the CDR3 is TGTAGTGCCACAAAAGGGGGGAGGGAAAATCAGCCCCAGCATTTT. Its protein is CSATKGGRENQPQHF.

This clonotype has only one observation. The chain links TRBV2 to TRBJ1-2, with D unresolved. CDR3 length: 14 residues. The germline CDR1 and CDR2 sequences are SNHLY and FYNNEI. The germline V and J ends were trimmed by 5 bases and 7 bases, with 17 bases remaining between them. The CDR3: CASSSTWNVCGYTF. In DNA, the CDR3 is TGTGCCAGCAGTTCGACATGGAACGTTTGTGGCTACACCTTC.

CDR3 amino acids: CASNPSYNRTNSPLHF. The CDR3 nucleotides are TGTGCCAGCAATCCTTCGTACAACAGGACGAATTCACCCCTCCACTTT. The chain employs TRBV27 and TRBJ1-6, with TRBD1 as a possible D gene (5 bases). The V end was cut by 7 bases, the J end by 7 bases, with 20 bases between. The CDR3 consists of 16 residues. Germline V gene data show CDR1 as MNHEY and CDR2 as SMNVEV (reference sequence).

The CDR3 DNA reads TGTGCCAGCATCCTAATGGAGGGTCTAAACACTGAAGCTTTCTTT. Its translation: CASILMEGLNTEAFF. The V and J genes are TRBV6-1 and TRBJ1-1; no clear D gene. In germline, CDR1 is MNHNS, CDR2 SASEGT. This CDR3 is 15 amino acids long. Trimming cost V 7 bases and J 2 bases, with 17 bases left between them.

The sample holds many counts of this clonotype. This sequence joins TRBV15 and TRBJ2-5, with TRBD1 as a possible D gene (5 bases). The germline CDR1 and CDR2 sequences are LNHNV and YYDKDF (reference sequence). Trimming cost V 3 bases and J 0 bases, with 5 bases left between them. CDR3 size: 13 residues. CDR3 nucleotides: TGTGCCACCAGCAGGGACAACCAAGAGACCCAGTACTTC. It specifies CATSRDNQETQYF.

Notes on this clonotype: Just one base apart from a much larger clone, this may be a read error. The chain couples TRBV20-1 to TRBJ2-5, with TRBD2 matching over 8 bases. Per germline, CDR1 DFQATT and CDR2 SNEGSKA (reference sequence). The CDR3 covers 16 residues. V was pared by 5 bases and J by 3 bases, with 14 bases of the junction left unmatched. CDR3 coding DNA: TGCAGTGCTTCTACCGGGAGGGCATATCAAGAAGAGACCCAGTACTTC. Translated: CSASTGRAYQEETQYF.

The chain couples TRBV28 to TRBJ2-1; TRBD2 aligns across 8 bases. The DNA end lines up better with TRBJ2-7; the J call may be wrong. The germline gives CDR1 MDHEN, CDR2 SYDVKM. This CDR3 has 14 amino acids. The CDR3 protein is CVSSLSGSTYEQYF. In nucleotides, the CDR3 is TGTGTTAGCAGTTTAAGCGGGAGTACCTACGAGCAGTACTTC.